A single sample gave rise to the 12 T cell receptor beta chains below, sequenced in a study of blood T cell repertoires in COVID-19. The protocol was immunoSEQ multiplex PCR, while the TCRdb copy is restricted to in-frame clones and leaves out a portion. The repertoire holds just over 300,000 clones, with about 87% as singletons. What was sequenced was PBMCs or T cells enriched from blood (not recorded which). All receptors come from a woman aged 18 to 35 who had recovered from COVID-19.

The V and J genes are TRBV15 and TRBJ2-1; D possibly corresponds to TRBD1 (6 bases). Deletions cut 0 bases from V and 4 bases from J, with 31 bases between. The CDR3 spans 22 residues. From germline, CDR1 is LNHNV and CDR2 YYDKDF (reference sequence). CDR3 nucleotides: TGTGCCACCAGCAGAGATCTACCGACACCTGAGGGCCTCGGGACACTATACAATGAGCAGTTCTTC. Residues: CATSRDLPTPEGLGTLYNEQFF.

This chain links TRBV27 with TRBJ2-5, with TRBD1 matching over 11 bases. Unmatched junction bases numbered 27, after V lost 8 bases and J lost 4 bases. The CDR3 has 21 residues. Per the germline V gene, CDR1 is MNHEY and CDR2 is SMNVEV (reference sequence). The CDR3 region has the DNA TGTGCCAGCTCGAAGATCGACCGGGACAGGGGGATTATGGCGAGCTCAGAGACCCAGTACTTC. It yields the protein CASSKIDRDRGIMASSETQYF.

This chain joins TRBV7-6 and TRBJ1-1; possible D gene TRBD1, 6 bases. From germline, CDR1 is SGHVS and CDR2 FNYEAQ. Trimming shortened V by 5 bases and J by 5 bases, and 15 bases separated the two germline ends. CDR3 length equals 14 residues. CDR3: CASSVAGVHTEAFF. CDR3 sequence (DNA): TGTGCCAGCAGCGTCGCAGGGGTTCATACTGAAGCTTTCTTT.

The chain combines TRBV5-1 with TRBJ2-2; no firm D call. V lost 4 bases to trimming and J lost 6 bases, with 13 bases between them. There are 14 residues in the CDR3. CDR1 is SGHRS and CDR2 is YFSETQ in the germline V gene. CDR3 DNA: TGCGCCAGCAGCCTCGGAGTCCTCGCCGGGGAGCTGTTTTTT. Its protein is CASSLGVLAGELFF.

The J gene is TRBJ2-5, the V gene TRBV18, with D perhaps TRBD2 (6 bases). CDR1 KGHSH and CDR2 LQKENI come from the germline V gene. The CDR3 is made up of 14 amino acids. The V end lost 0 bases, the J end lost 7 bases, and 12 bases lay between the germline ends. CDR3 sequence: CASSPPRAGGTQYF. The CDR3, as DNA: TGTGCCAGCTCACCACCCCGAGCGGGTGGGACCCAGTACTTC.

This clone was picked up one time. The V and J genes are TRBV15 and TRBJ1-2; 7 positions match TRBD1. V was clipped by 0 bases and J by 2 bases; unmatched bases: 9. Germline V lookup: CDR1 LNHNV, CDR2 YYDKDF (reference sequence). This CDR3 spans 17 amino acids. This CDR3 reads CATSRDPTGARNYGYTF. In DNA form, the CDR3 reads TGTGCCACCAGCAGAGATCCTACAGGGGCGAGGAACTATGGCTACACCTTC.

V gene TRBV18 combines with J gene TRBJ2-7; the D is unclear. Looked up from germline, CDR1 is KGHSH and CDR2 is LQKENI. The CDR3 totals 13 residues. With 2 bases removed from V and 7 bases from J, the gap between germline ends came to 12 bases. Here the CDR3 DNA reads TGTGCCAGCTCACCAAACTCGTTTCTTGAGCAGTACTTC. Translating it yields CASSPNSFLEQYF. Full variable domain (rest looked up from reference TRBV18 and TRBJ2-7): NAGVMQNPRHLVRRRGQEARLRCSPMKGHSHVYWYRQLPEEGLKFMVYLQKENIIDESGMPKERFSAEFPKEGPSILRIQQVVRGDSAAYFCASSPNSFLEQYFGPGTRLTVT.

The gene calls are TRBV4-3 and TRBJ2-1, with D maybe TRBD2 (5 bases). Germline values: CDR1 LGHNA, CDR2 YSLEER. This CDR3 has 17 residues. V dropped 1 base and J dropped 8 bases, with 21 bases sitting between them. The CDR3 region is CASSQGRPVTTFDEQFF. CDR3 coding DNA: TGCGCCAGCAGCCAAGGACGTCCTGTGACTACATTCGATGAGCAGTTCTTC.

V gene TRBV2 combines with J gene TRBJ2-5; 14 bases are shared with TRBD2. This CDR3 comprises 18 residues. V was pared by 2 bases and J by 5 bases, with 10 bases of the junction left unmatched. Germline CDR1 SNHLY, CDR2 FYNNEI. As DNA, the CDR3 is TGTGCCAGCAGTGAAAGTTGGACTAGCGGGGGGATCAGGGAGACCCAGTACTTC. It encodes CASSESWTSGGIRETQYF.

This clone was observed many times. J is TRBJ2-2 and V is TRBV6-5; maybe TRBD2 (5 bases). The ends were cut back, 0 bases at V and 5 bases at J, with 13 bases in the middle. CDR3 size: 16 residues. CDR1 is MNHEY and CDR2 is SVGAGI in the germline V gene. Written as DNA, the CDR3 is TGTGCCAGCAGTTACTCGAAGTTACGGGGTACCGGGGAGCTGTTTTTT. Amino acid sequence: CASSYSKLRGTGELFF.

This clone was recorded once. The gene calls are TRBV7-2 and TRBJ2-3; maybe TRBD1 (5 bases). V was cut by 2 bases and J by 6 bases, with 9 bases left in between. The germline V gene encodes CDR1 SGHTA and CDR2 FQGNSA. The CDR3 is 13 amino acids. The CDR3 spells CASSLQGSDTQYF. DNA for the CDR3: TGTGCCAGCAGCTTACAGGGATCGGATACGCAGTATTTT.

This clone occurred once. The chain is built from TRBV4-3 and TRBJ1-2, with 12 bases fitting TRBD1. Trimming cost V 6 bases and J 4 bases; bases outside gene matches: 9. The CDR3 has 16 amino acids. Per the germline V gene, CDR1 is LGHNA and CDR2 is YSLEER. CDR3 in amino acids: CASSKGTGGSPYGYTF. The CDR3 DNA is TGCGCCAGCAGTAAAGGGACAGGGGGCTCCCCCTATGGCTACACCTTC.